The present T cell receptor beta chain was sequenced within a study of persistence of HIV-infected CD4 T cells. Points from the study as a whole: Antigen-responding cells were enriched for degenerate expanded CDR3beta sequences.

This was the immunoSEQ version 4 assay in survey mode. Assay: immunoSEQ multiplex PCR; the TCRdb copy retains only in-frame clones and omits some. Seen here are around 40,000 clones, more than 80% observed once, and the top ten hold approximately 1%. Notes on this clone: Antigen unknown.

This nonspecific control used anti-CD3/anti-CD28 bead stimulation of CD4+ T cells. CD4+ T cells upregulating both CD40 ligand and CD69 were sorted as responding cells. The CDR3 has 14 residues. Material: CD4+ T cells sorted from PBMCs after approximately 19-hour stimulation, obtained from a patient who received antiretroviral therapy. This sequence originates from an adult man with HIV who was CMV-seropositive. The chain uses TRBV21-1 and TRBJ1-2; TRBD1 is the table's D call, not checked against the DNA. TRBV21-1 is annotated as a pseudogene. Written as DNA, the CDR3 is TGTGCCAGCAGCGCCAGACAGGTCCGCTATGACTACACCTTC. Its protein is CASSARQVRYDYTF.